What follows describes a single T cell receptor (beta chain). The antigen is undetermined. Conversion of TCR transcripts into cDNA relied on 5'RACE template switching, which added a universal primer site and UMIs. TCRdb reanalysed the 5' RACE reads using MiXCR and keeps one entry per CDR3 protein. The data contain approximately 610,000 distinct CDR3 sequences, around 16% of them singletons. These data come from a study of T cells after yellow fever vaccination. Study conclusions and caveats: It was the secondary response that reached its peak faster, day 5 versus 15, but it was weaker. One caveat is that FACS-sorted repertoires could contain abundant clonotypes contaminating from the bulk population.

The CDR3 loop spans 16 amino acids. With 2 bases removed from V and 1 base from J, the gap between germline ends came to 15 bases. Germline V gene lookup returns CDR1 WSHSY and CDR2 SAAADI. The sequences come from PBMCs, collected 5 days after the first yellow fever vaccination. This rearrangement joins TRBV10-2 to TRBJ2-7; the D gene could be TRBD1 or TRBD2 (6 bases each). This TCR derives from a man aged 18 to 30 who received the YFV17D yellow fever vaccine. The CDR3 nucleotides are TGCGCCAGCAGTGAGGGGGGGCTATCAGGGTCCTACGAGCAGTACTTC. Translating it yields CASSEGGLSGSYEQYF.